Listed here is a single T cell receptor beta chain. TCRdb keeps only in-frame clones here, not all; method: immunoSEQ multiplex PCR. The table lists 150,000 to 190,000 clones, roughly 94% of them singletons, with approximately 0.32% in the top ten. The sample is drawn from a study of OX40 agonist ivuxolimab in advanced cancers. The CDR3 runs 16 residues. V was trimmed by 0 bases and J by 0 bases, leaving 11 bases between them. Per germline, CDR1 LNHDA and CDR2 SQIVND (reference sequence). This receptor was taken from an adult with an advanced solid tumor such as melanoma, head and neck, liver or kidney cancer. The source material was CD4+ or CD8+ T cells sorted from blood, sampled in a trial of the OX40 agonist ivuxolimab. V usage is TRBV19 and J usage is TRBJ1-1; D unclear. The CDR3 loop is CASSIDRAAMNTEAFF. CDR3 nucleotides: TGTGCCAGTAGTATAGATCGTGCAGCGATGAACACTGAAGCTTTCTTT. Using reference TRBV19 and TRBJ1-1 for the parts outside the CDR3, the full variable domain is DGGITQSPKYLFRKEGQNVTLSCEQNLNHDAMYWYRQDPGQGLRLIYYSQIVNDFQKGDIAEGYSVSREKKESFPLTVTSAQKNPTAFYLCASSIDRAAMNTEAFFGQGTRLTVV.